This TCR beta chain derives from a study of blood T cell repertoires in COVID-19. Original processing methods: Estimation of nucleated cell counts was performed using reference gene primer amplification. Some clones are missing from TCRdb's copy, which holds only in-frame ones; the method was immunoSEQ multiplex PCR. V and J calls and clone size are as listed in that table; D and trimming were resolved from the DNA. The sample includes under 200,000 clones, approximately 88% of them seen just once. The germline CDR1 and CDR2 sequences are SNHLY and FYNNEI. The CDR3 is made up of 19 amino acids. The trim removed 7 bases at V and 0 bases at J, leaving 10 bases unmatched.

The chain has TRBV2 and TRBJ2-1; 15 bases agree with TRBD2. The TCR originated in a woman aged 55-69 years with acute or convalescent COVID-19. Sequenced: peripheral blood. This CDR3 reads CASTPGGLAGGFSYNEQFF. The CDR3 bases are TGTGCCAGCACCCCGGGAGGACTAGCGGGGGGGTTCTCCTACAATGAGCAGTTCTTC.